This T cell receptor beta chain was identified during a study of T-cell memory formation after mild COVID-19 (dated by TCRdb to the early 2020s). Background on the whole study: TCR sequence clusters from the two donors were found to be largely donor specific. Two young, previously healthy adult volunteers, one female and one male, were included in the cohort. Longitudinal TCRalpha and TCRbeta repertoire sequencing tracked T-cell clones expanding and contracting after mild COVID-19 in a couple of donors. Results and caveats for the whole study, not just this receptor: Contracting CD4+ clones were located mainly in the CM and EM memory subsets, whereas CD8+ clones were found to be enriched in EMRA. SARS-CoV-2 specificity was not confirmed for the second-wave clones peaking on day 37. The detection of some responding clones in pre-infection memory suggests that pre-existing cross-reactive memory T cells joined the SARS-CoV-2 response. The study included only a couple of mild cases, and larger cohorts that include severe cases with pre-infection samples were judged to be necessary. Balanced CD4/CD8 phenotypes were observed for clones contracting from day 15 to 85, whereas a bias towards CD4+ was observed for a second wave of clones expanding from day 15 to 37.

Ficoll-Paque density gradient centrifugation was used to isolate PBMCs. A distance of 7 bases separates the germline ends of V and J, which lose 7 bases and 1 base respectively. The CDR3 has 13 amino acids, counting the end cysteine and phenylalanine. Only the CDR3 part of the read is kept: 39 bases, read in frame from the first base. Based on the germline V gene, the CDR1 and CDR2 sequences are KGHDR and SFDVKD. TCRdb shows the sequencer as Illumina NovaSeq 6000. cDNA libraries for TCRalpha and TCRbeta were prepared by 5'RACE using constant-segment primers, with sample barcodes and unique molecular identifiers added. Trizol reagent was used to extract RNA from every sample. Libraries were amplified in two PCR steps, with a second sample barcode and Illumina TruSeq adapters added in the second step. The libraries were sequenced on an Illumina NovaSeq using 2 x 150 bp paired-end reads. Per the source publication's procedure: Reads were demultiplexed and collapsed into UMI-guided consensus sequences with migec v1.2.7. Using mixcr v2.1.11, the UMI consensuses were aligned to TRA and TRB V and J templates and assembled into clonotypes. A clonotype was counted as expanded or contracted only when both edgeR and NoisET called the clonotype significant, with the noise models trained on biological replicates. For edgeR calls, the cutoffs were a false discovery rate-adjusted p below 0.01 and a log2 fold-change threshold of 1. PCA with hierarchical clustering of max-normalized trajectories of the 1000 most abundant clonotypes was used as exploratory dynamics analysis. The CD4 or CD8 phenotype of responding clones was assigned using the separately sequenced CD4+ and CD8+ repertoires. The public sequencing data were trimmed at Q25 with fastp and processed into clonotypes with MiXCR by TCRdb, which kept only in-frame beta chains. For every CDR3 protein sequence, its rows merge into one entry that carries the most common genes and DNA. TCRdb's processing, not the authors', yielded these V and J calls. This sample comprises 65,000 to 95,000 distinct CDR3 sequences, roughly 13% of them detected only once. About 40% of the sample lies in the top ten.

Details on this clonotype: What this receptor recognizes is not known. It has no much larger one-base neighbor in the sample; base qualities were not kept.

The sequence was collected from a man younger than 30 who had mild COVID-19 (a few samples of this study predate the infection). The sample titles of this study are shuffled in the database, so cell type and time point are left out; the donor was told from shared clones. Material: PBMCs or a T cell subset sorted from them (not recorded which). Recombination joined TRBV24-1 with TRBJ2-1, with the D gene not confidently named. The CDR3 protein is CATSEFSYNEQFF. The nucleotide sequence is TGTGCCACCAGCGAGTTTTCCTACAATGAGCAGTTCTTC.